A selection of T cell receptor beta chains follows, all from one sample in a study of blood T cell repertoires in COVID-19. The method was immunoSEQ multiplex PCR; TCRdb's version includes in-frame clones alone and lacks a portion of them. The sample has 130,000 or so clones, about 77% seen once. The source material was peripheral blood. These receptors came from a human donor in a cohort sampled during active COVID-19. CDR3s leave out the opening cysteine and the closing phenylalanine or tryptophan. Not every row has a clone size; where given, it reads once, few, many or a size class.

j_gene	v_gene	abundance	CDR3aa
TRBJ2-5	TRBV6-6	.	ASSSNRLETQY
TRBJ2-3	TRBV18	once	ASSPGTSGSTDTQY
TRBJ1-5	TRBV21-1	.	AMTRPGDNQPQH
TRBJ1-2	TRBV30	.	AWQRGGDRSDGYT
TRBJ1-1	TRBV30	.	AWSRDTEAF
TRBJ2-7	TRBV4-1	.	ASSQEGVAGANEQY
TRBJ2-2	TRBV7-2	once	ASSLGGQGAGGELF
TRBJ2-5	TRBV6-2/TRBV6-3	.	ASSFGRGETQY
TRBJ1-5	TRBV7-8	.	ASSLRGQGYNQPQH
TRBJ1-1	TRBV30	.	AWARTAFEAF
TRBJ2-2	TRBV4-1	.	ASSQGHGDTGELF
TRBJ1-1	TRBV7-2	.	ASSFDDRGRSEAF
TRBJ1-5	TRBV4-1	.	ASSQVKGAWSNQPQH
TRBJ2-7	TRBV6-1	.	ASSEVGDEQY
TRBJ2-2	TRBV7-2	.	ASSLQGASNTGELF
TRBJ2-2	TRBV30	.	AWSAKSSLYTGELF
TRBJ2-2	TRBV7-2	.	ASSRSGGLRSVGELF
TRBJ2-2	TRBV18	once	ASSPWVSGDNTGELF
TRBJ2-7	TRBV19	.	ASSDQGGSYEQY
TRBJ1-2	TRBV6-6	.	ASSRWDPGGGGYGYT
TRBJ1-1	TRBV19	.	ASSIRHLMNTEAF
TRBJ2-1	TRBV5-8	.	ASSLALAGGKEQF
TRBJ1-2	TRBV28	.	ASSSLQVNYGYT
TRBJ1-2	TRBV2	.	ASSEATRGQSRGYT
TRBJ2-3	TRBV9	.	ASSAGQGPDTQY
TRBJ2-7	TRBV29-1	many	SVESWDRGSYEQY
TRBJ2-3	TRBV5-5	.	ASNSLVDTQY
TRBJ2-7	TRBV18	.	ASSPGTGLYEQY
TRBJ2-7	TRBV2	.	ASRRRGITYEQY
TRBJ2-2	TRBV7-3	once	ASSLHLPAGNTGELF
TRBJ1-1	TRBV4-1	once	ASSHPGTRLLEAF
TRBJ1-4	TRBV18	.	ASSPVRVDYDEKLF